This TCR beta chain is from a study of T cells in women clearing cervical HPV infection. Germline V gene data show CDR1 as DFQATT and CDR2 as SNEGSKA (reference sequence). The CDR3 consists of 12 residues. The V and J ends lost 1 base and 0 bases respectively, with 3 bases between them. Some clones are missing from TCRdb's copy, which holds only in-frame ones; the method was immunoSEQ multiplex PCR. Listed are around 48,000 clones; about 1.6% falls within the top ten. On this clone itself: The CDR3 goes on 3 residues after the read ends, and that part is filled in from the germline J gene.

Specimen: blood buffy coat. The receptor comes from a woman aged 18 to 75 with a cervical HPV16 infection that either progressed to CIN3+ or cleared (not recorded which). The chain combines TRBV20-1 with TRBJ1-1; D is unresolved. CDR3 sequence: CSARALNTEAFF. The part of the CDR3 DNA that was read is TGCAGTGCTAGAGCTCTGAACACTGAA.